The sequence of this T cell receptor (beta chain) was determined in a study of T cell responses to AZD1222 COVID-19 vaccine. The germline V and J ends were trimmed by 2 bases and 2 bases, with 11 bases remaining between them. In germline, CDR1 is MNHEY, CDR2 SVGEGT. The CDR3 totals 15 residues. Using immunoSEQ multiplex PCR, the repertoire was profiled, and TCRdb retains in-frame clones only, with some absent. The table records under 150,000 clones, around 92% of them present only once. Study-wide findings and caveats: The span of vaccine-associated CD4 TCRs extended across spike, with dominance at 160-218 and 743-854. The donor cohort was predominantly white British with a female majority, and clonal diversity may have been underestimated. A reported finding is that nearly half of spike-specific TCRs target unmutated variant regions.

Second-dose groups at about 4 or about 12 weeks were pooled. For this clone: Its antigen remains unknown.

Sequenced material: peripheral blood, taken 28 days after the second AZD1222 dose. The sequence was obtained from an adult who received the AZD1222 COVID-19 vaccine. V usage is TRBV6-2 or TRBV6-3 and J usage is TRBJ2-3; D possibly corresponds to TRBD2 (5 bases). CDR3 residues: CASSYTEDSTDTQYF. CDR3 coding DNA: TGTGCCAGCAGTTACACGGAGGACTCCACAGATACGCAGTATTTT.